The rows below give T cell receptor beta chains drawn from one sample of a study of T cell responses to AZD1222 COVID-19 vaccine. Method: immunoSEQ multiplex PCR; TCRdb's copy keeps in-frame clones and lacks some. The sample holds 66,000 or so clones, over 75% seen once. This specimen consisted of peripheral blood, obtained on day 0 of AZD1222 vaccination. The source of these receptors is an adult in good health. Both conserved end residues are part of each CDR3. A D gene is named only where the DNA matches it firmly. Some rows mark clone size as missing; the rest say once, few, many or name a class of expanded clone.

J gene	D gene	V gene	clone size	CDR3 DNA	CDR3 protein
TRBJ1-1	.	TRBV12-3/TRBV12-4	once	TGTGCCAGCAGTTTAGGGGCTTGGACTGAAGCTTTCTTT	CASSLGAWTEAFF
TRBJ2-3	.	TRBV7-2	.	TGTGCCAGCCGACCCAGAGCAGATACGCAGTATTTT	CASRPRADTQYF
TRBJ2-3	.	TRBV14	.	TGTGCCAGCAGCAAGGGACTCAGCACAGATACGCAGTATTTT	CASSKGLSTDTQYF
TRBJ1-4	TRBD1	TRBV18	.	TGTGCCAGCTCCCTAAGGACAGGGGCTGGGGAAAAACTGTTTTTT	CASSLRTGAGEKLFF
TRBJ1-6	.	TRBV7-2	.	TGTGCCAGCAGCTTAGCGACAGGCTATAATTCACCCCTCCACTTT	CASSLATGYNSPLHF
TRBJ1-1	.	TRBV25-1	few	TGTGCCAGCAGTGAATTGGACGGCATGAACACTGAAGCTTTCTTT	CASSELDGMNTEAFF
TRBJ1-1	.	TRBV3-1/TRBV3-2	.	TGTGCCAGCAGCCCGCAATCATTGAACACTGAAGCTTTCTTT	CASSPQSLNTEAFF
TRBJ2-7	.	TRBV5-1	.	TGCGCCAGCAGCTTGGCCCTGGGGCGGTCCTACGAGCAGTACTTC	CASSLALGRSYEQYF
TRBJ1-1	TRBD1	TRBV7-9	.	TGTGCCAGCAGCCTACAGGGGGCGAACACTGAAGCTTTCTTT	CASSLQGANTEAFF
TRBJ1-4	.	TRBV5-6	.	TGTGCCAGCAGCTCATGGGACGCCTATGAAAAACTGTTTTTT	CASSSWDAYEKLFF
TRBJ2-3	TRBD1	TRBV4-2	.	TGTGCCAGCAGCCAAGAGTTGGGACAGGGCACAGATACGCAGTATTTT	CASSQELGQGTDTQYF
TRBJ2-2	.	TRBV5-4	.	TGTGCCAGCAGCATGGAGGTCACCGGGGAGCTGTTTTTT	CASSMEVTGELFF
TRBJ1-6	.	TRBV28	.	TGTGCCAGCAGGAGGGCAGGGAGTTCGGGTAATTCACCCCTCCACTTT	CASRRAGSSGNSPLHF
TRBJ2-3	TRBD1	TRBV4-3	.	TGCGCCAGCAGCCAAGACCCCGGGCAGGGGGCGCTCACAGATACGCAGTATTTT	CASSQDPGQGALTDTQYF
TRBJ1-1	.	TRBV29-1	.	TGCAGCGTTTCAGGAGTGGATACTGAAGCTTTCTTT	CSVSGVDTEAFF
TRBJ1-2	.	TRBV7-9	once	TGTGCCAGCAGCTTCACAGAGACACTAAACTATGGCTACACCTTC	CASSFTETLNYGYTF
TRBJ1-1	.	TRBV6-6	.	TGTGCCAGCAGTTACTCCTCCCCGAACACTGAAGCTTTCTTT	CASSYSSPNTEAFF
TRBJ2-7	TRBD1	TRBV5-1	.	TGCGCCAGCAGCTTGGAATCCGGGACAGGCTCCGCCGAGCAGTACTTC	CASSLESGTGSAEQYF
TRBJ1-1	.	TRBV18	.	TGTGCCAGCTCACCACCGCGAGCGGGGGGGAACACTGAAGCTTTCTTT	CASSPPRAGGNTEAFF
TRBJ2-2	TRBD2	TRBV11-3	.	TGTGCCAGCAGCTCGGGGGGACTCCTCGGGTTGGGCGGGGAGCTGTTTTTT	CASSSGGLLGLGGELFF
TRBJ2-2	TRBD2	TRBV7-2	.	TGTGCCAGCAGCACTAGCGGGGGGCAAGGGGAGCTGTTTTTT	CASSTSGGQGELFF
TRBJ1-5	.	TRBV27	.	TGTGCCAGCAGTTTGGGAAGGGGGGGTCAGCCCCAGCATTTT	CASSLGRGGQPQHF
TRBJ1-1	.	TRBV18	.	TGTGCCAGCTCACCAGGCAGGGACACTGAAGCTTTCTTT	CASSPGRDTEAFF
TRBJ1-3	.	TRBV28	.	TGTGCCAGCAGTTACGGCCGACGCCGGAACCCCATATATTTT	CASSYGRRRNPIYF
TRBJ2-3	TRBD2	TRBV2	.	TGTGCCAGCAGAGGAACCGGGACTAGCACAATACCCCAGTATTTT	CASRGTGTSTIPQYF
TRBJ2-7	TRBD2	TRBV6-6	once	TGTGCCCTCGGGACTAGCGGTTCCGAGCAGTACTTC	CALGTSGSEQYF
TRBJ2-1	.	TRBV19	.	TGTGCCAGTAGTATAGCGGGGGCCTACAATGAGCAGTTCTTC	CASSIAGAYNEQFF
TRBJ1-2	.	TRBV10-3	.	TGTGCCATCAGTGAGTCGACGGTAGTGCGGGGCTACACCTTC	CAISESTVVRGYTF
TRBJ1-1	.	TRBV5-1	.	TGCGCCAGCAGCTTGGCAATACAGGGAACTGAAGCTTTCTTT	CASSLAIQGTEAFF
TRBJ2-7	.	TRBV6-5	.	TGTGCCAGCAGCAGTACCGGGCCACCCCCATACGAGCAGTACTTC	CASSSTGPPPYEQYF
TRBJ2-7	.	TRBV21-1	.	TGTGCCAGCAGCAAAGCTAGATTTTACGAGCAGTACTTC	CASSKARFYEQYF
TRBJ2-7	.	TRBV21-1	few	TGTGCCAGCCCGTCGAGGGTCTACGAGCAGTACTTC	CASPSRVYEQYF